This T cell receptor beta chain was documented in a study of cytomegalovirus exposure and HLA in healthy donors (dated by TCRdb to about 2017). About the investigation overall: An earlier analysis of 587 of the donors reported 276 Gb of sequence data and 100 million to 120 million unique TCR beta sequences obtained from roughly 180 million T cells. Donor age, sex, ethnicity and CMV serostatus were collected together with the repertoire data. About 300 gigabases of sequencing data and approximately 80 million unique TCR sequences were included in an early release covering 550 to 800 HLA-typed donors. A separate validation cohort of some 130 different subjects was used in addition to the roughly 670-subject first cohort. The genetic ancestry cluster associated with self-reported Caucasian donors included 70% to 85% of the roughly 400 genotyped donors. The study profiled the T cell repertoires of 666 subjects by immunosequencing and related them to cytomegalovirus serostatus. A later genetic analysis took genome-wide SNP genotypes for about 55% of the roughly 700 donors and used that subset as a discovery cohort. High-throughput TCR immunosequencing, statistical association of individual TCRs with disease status, and machine learning were combined to predict cytomegalovirus infection status. The aim of the study was to test whether cataloging public T cell receptors could identify signatures of past pathogen exposure. Roughly 5 DR-DQ haplotypes were handled as single units for association and clustering, since linkage in the cohort was strong. In a later analysis, previously published TCR beta repertoires from hundreds of donors were re-analyzed and high-resolution HLA genotyping was added so that TCR occurrence patterns could be studied. Every discovery cohort repertoire had been produced on one sequencing platform. Class I and class II HLA loci were covered by the typing at four-digit resolution. In an earlier analysis of over 550 of the donors, high-throughput TCR beta sequencing was used to judge whether each TCR beta V gene segment behaved as functional or pseudogenic. The number of typed donors differed by locus: about 620-640 for A, B, C, DRB1 and DQB1; 500 to 550 for DQA1; 600 to 610 for DPA1; and some 450 for DPB1. On average, 235,054 unique TCR beta nucleotide sequences were sequenced per donor among about 400 genotyped donors of the cohort, with roughly 18% of those sequences being non-productive. Rather than using new phenotypic data, the later analysis identified candidate immune exposures from TCR beta sequences and from how often those sequences occurred across donors. The paper's findings and limits, for the study overall: A later analysis found that TCR association rates varied across HLA loci, with DRB1 alleles showing the most associated TCRs and HLA-C alleles the fewest. According to a later analysis, most CMV-associated TCR beta chains appeared to be HLA-restricted, and the HLA associations seemed to be driven largely by CMV exposure. Because counts were too low, about 18 rarely observed V segments, including chromosome 9 orphons, were excluded from the earlier analysis of fewer than 650 of the donors. In this cohort, only TCR beta chains were sequenced, and detectable features were limited by the absence of alpha or paired-chain data. When HLA alleles, especially DR and DQ, strongly co-occurred, attributing TCR associations to individual alleles was difficult. Most TCR sequences were seen in very few donors, while some public TCRs were found in many individuals. Correlated functional status among segregating V segments might reflect linkage disequilibrium, but an unknown experimental factor could not be ruled out. Roughly uniform sequencing depth across donors was assumed in presence/absence analyses, although this assumption may not hold. In both the original and validation cohorts, the classifier was reported to diagnose cytomegalovirus status with high specificity and sensitivity. It was suggested by the authors that the approach could potentially be generalized to other disease states and immunological phenotypes. A few of the identified cytomegalovirus-associated TCR beta chains were confirmed in vitro to be specific for cytomegalovirus antigens. In a later genetic analysis, a missense DCLRE1C variant was associated with V-gene and J-gene trimming of TCR beta chains, and the association was replicated in an independent cohort. Because HLA typing was missing for some donors at each locus, association tests included only the typed subset. At a false discovery rate of 0.05, a later analysis linked 16,951 TCR beta sequences to specific HLA alleles. In a later analysis, several top co-occurrence clusters were reported to appear linked to parvovirus B19, influenza, CMV and Epstein-Barr virus. Because the 87-base-pair reads could not distinguish some IMGT-functional V segments, including TRBV6-2 and TRBV6-3, those segments were excluded. In a later analysis, HLA-associated TCR beta chains were found to be more clonally expanded and to have lower generation probabilities than equally common non-associated chains. The only immune exposure information available for the cohort was CMV serostatus. A cluster of highly shared sequence variants was judged likely to represent a technical artifact of the sequencing pipeline. The study gave a list of more than 150 TCR beta chains associated with cytomegalovirus. According to a later genetic analysis, donors in an Asian-associated ancestry cluster had fewer N-insertions in productive TCRs than the approximately 700-donor mean. In an earlier analysis of roughly 560 of the donors, most TCR beta V segments were observed in productive rearrangements about 90% or about 30% of the time, broadly matching IMGT annotations. A further reported finding was that TCR beta sequences accurately predicted the HLA-A and HLA-B alleles for most subjects in the first cohort.

With regard to this clone: This clone's antigen is unknown. It has no much larger one-base neighbor in the sample; base qualities were not kept.

The cohort comprised more than 550 healthy bone marrow donors. At the time of sampling, all cohort members were nominally healthy, though unrecorded immune exposures were likely present. The donor was CMV seropositive and was included in the group of 250 to 300 seropositive cohort members. Every donor gave a peripheral blood sample, and the peripheral blood mononuclear cells from that sample were used for TCR beta sequencing. Genomic DNA extraction from the blood cell samples was performed with the Qiagen DNeasy Blood Extraction Kit. V ends up 5 bases short and J 3 bases short, with an unmatched junction base count of 8. The CDR3 starts with the cysteine, ends with the phenylalanine, and has 16 residues. Here the CDR3 DNA is all that survives: 48 bases in frame from base 1. In the germline V gene (reference sequence), CDR1 corresponds to SGHAT and CDR2 to FQDESV. Library creation used the immunoSEQ multiplex PCR assay. For the multiplex PCR, a mixture combining 60 forward primers for TCR Vbeta segments and 13 reverse primers for TCR Jbeta segments was used. The CDR3 region of rearranged TCR beta genes was amplified from genomic DNA with a multiplex PCR assay. On the Illumina HiSeq System, the amplified TCR beta libraries were sequenced as 87-base-pair reads. The published analysis was carried out like this. In a later analysis, tens of millions of unique TCR beta chains were counted across the 650 to 700 repertoires, and around 10 million of these chains were shared by at least two donors. Raw reads were error-corrected and collapsed into unique sequences by a nearest-neighbor algorithm in which closely related sequences were merged to remove PCR and sequencing errors. To assign V, D and J gene segments, CDR3 sequences were aligned to IMGT reference sequences. For a sequence to be retained, a match of at least six nucleotides was required to both a V gene segment and a J gene segment. Rearrangements were classified as productive when the CDR3 lacked stop codons and remained in frame with V and J, and all other rearrangements were classified as non-productive. CDR3 was defined according to IMGT convention as the region running from the second conserved V-encoded cysteine to the conserved J-encoded phenylalanine. Sequences without an unambiguous match to a single V gene segment were excluded from the earlier analysis of about 600 of the donors. An earlier analysis of 550 to 650 of the donors classified V segments as functional when productive rearrangements were above 56.7% and as segregating when the standard deviation between donors was above 5%. A statistical classification framework was built to diagnose cytomegalovirus status from the catalog of TCR beta chain sequences. V and J gene assignment, in a later analysis, came from comparing TCR nucleotide sequences with IMGT/GENE-DB human TR gene sequences. The TCRdist pipeline was used in a later analysis to assign CDR3 sequences and most-parsimonious VDJ recombination scenarios. In a later analysis, every TCR beta chain was defined by the combination of its CDR3 amino acid sequence and its V-gene family, and reads without a unique V-gene family were dropped. A later analysis removed 550 to 700 highly shared, low-generation-probability nucleotide sequences to deal with suspected cross-contamination and a sequencing artifact. In a later analysis, a clonal expansion index for each public chain was calculated from normalized within-repertoire ranks of inferred template counts. Generation probabilities in a later analysis came from a VDJ recombination model fitted to out-of-frame rearrangements, and those results were checked against IGoR. A later analysis scored TCR-TCR, TCR-HLA and TCR-CMV co-occurrence with hypergeometric tests, applying a repertoire-size bias correction to TCR pairs. False discovery rates were estimated in a later analysis by permuting HLA or CMV assignments 20 times. In a later analysis, co-occurring TCRs were grouped with DBSCAN, and TCRdist sequence similarity was added when clustering was performed within HLA-allele-positive subsets. Co-occurrence clustering excluded repertoires with fewer than 30,000 or more than 120,000 public chains, plus five with anomalous nucleotide sharing. TCRdb took this table from immuneACCESS and kept in-frame rearrangements with V and J called. Such tables lack part of the clones; where checked against another copy, unresolved V genes explain under half of the gap, and the rest is unexplained. From that table come the V and J calls and clone size; the DNA was used to work out D and trimming. This sample gives about 140,000 clones in total; around four fifths of them show up just once. Approximately 1.5% of the sample is in the top ten clones.

The receptor's source is a man under 40 in good health and CMV-seropositive. Sequencing was done on a sample of PBMCs. The chain links TRBV11-1 with TRBJ2-5; TRBD2 fits 11 bases in the junction. The CDR3 reads as follows: CASSITSGGPEETQYF. The nucleotide sequence reads TGTGCCAGCAGCATAACTAGCGGGGGTCCTGAAGAGACCCAGTACTTC.